Listed below are T cell receptor beta chains from one sample, sequenced in a study of blood T cell repertoires in COVID-19. The table came from immunoSEQ multiplex PCR; TCRdb's copy has only in-frame clones and leaves some out. The data hold 150,000 to 200,000 clones, with roughly 83% observed a single time. Sequencing was done on a sample of peripheral blood. The receptors here all came from an elderly woman with active or convalescent COVID-19. Both conserved end residues are trimmed from each CDR3.

v_gene: TRBV28; CDR3aa: ASSPPDTYTDTQY
v_gene: TRBV3-1/TRBV3-2; CDR3aa: ASSQATDYGYT
v_gene: TRBV19; CDR3aa: AVGQRTGELF
v_gene: TRBV4-1; CDR3aa: ASSERGGYNEQF
v_gene: TRBV6-5; CDR3aa: ASGDRAGEQY
v_gene: TRBV19; CDR3aa: ASSPVGAGNTIY
v_gene: TRBV27; CDR3aa: ASSPGTGGNYGYT
v_gene: TRBV7-6; CDR3aa: ASSLAGNTEAF
v_gene: TRBV7-9; CDR3aa: ASSLETGSYGYT
v_gene: TRBV6-5; CDR3aa: ASIAGTPNTEAF
v_gene: TRBV14; CDR3aa: ASSQLLRGVDEQY
v_gene: TRBV27; CDR3aa: ASRGTGAGGETQY
v_gene: TRBV2; CDR3aa: ASSDARGFGNTIY
v_gene: TRBV11-3; CDR3aa: ASSLMDSYYEQY
v_gene: TRBV5-8; CDR3aa: ASSLTEAGVYTEAF
v_gene: TRBV19; CDR3aa: ASAGQFYGYT
v_gene: TRBV19; CDR3aa: ASSLGTPNTEAF
v_gene: TRBV6-4; CDR3aa: ASSDSRQGYNEQF
v_gene: TRBV18; CDR3aa: ASSPYRGGAYGYT
v_gene: TRBV7-9; CDR3aa: TSSSRQGSSPLH
v_gene: TRBV6-6; CDR3aa: ASSYRGGRGETQY
v_gene: TRBV29-1; CDR3aa: SAKTQDSSPLH
v_gene: TRBV2; CDR3aa: ASSEFLTAYQGDQPQH
v_gene: TRBV7-2; CDR3aa: ASSSSTGGYNSPLH
v_gene: TRBV19; CDR3aa: ASSPRGGTGPNYGYT
v_gene: TRBV9; CDR3aa: ASSVGQGKETQY
v_gene: TRBV6-5; CDR3aa: ASSLSTVYEQY
v_gene: TRBV28; CDR3aa: ASSLREKLF
v_gene: TRBV3-1/TRBV3-2; CDR3aa: ASSQRETGNYGYT
v_gene: TRBV10-3; CDR3aa: AISNRVDTQY